Sequencing of this T cell receptor beta chain was carried out in a study of post-analysis software for immune sequencing data. General observations from the study: TRBV5-6, TRBV5-1 and TRBV20-1 were among roughly five TRBV segments more frequent in patients than controls.

Carried by the TCR beta cDNA libraries were unique molecular identifiers. TCRdb reprocessed the PCR reads with MiXCR, giving one entry per CDR3 protein. The profile shows about 540,000 distinct CDR3 sequences, around 31% of them singletons. Germline V lookup: CDR1 MDHEN, CDR2 SYDVKM. Trimming cost V 4 bases and J 4 bases; bases outside gene matches: 11. The CDR3 consists of 17 residues. In its sample, this clonotype was seen a few times. The target antigen is unknown. This chain connects TRBV28 to TRBJ2-5; 11 nucleotides align to TRBD1. The sequenced material came from blood. The sequence was obtained from a girl aged 2-17 years with multiple sclerosis. The CDR3 DNA is TGTGCCAGCAGTTCGTCCGGGACAGGGGGGAAGAGAGAGACCCAGTACTTC. This sequence encodes CASSSSGTGGKRETQYF.